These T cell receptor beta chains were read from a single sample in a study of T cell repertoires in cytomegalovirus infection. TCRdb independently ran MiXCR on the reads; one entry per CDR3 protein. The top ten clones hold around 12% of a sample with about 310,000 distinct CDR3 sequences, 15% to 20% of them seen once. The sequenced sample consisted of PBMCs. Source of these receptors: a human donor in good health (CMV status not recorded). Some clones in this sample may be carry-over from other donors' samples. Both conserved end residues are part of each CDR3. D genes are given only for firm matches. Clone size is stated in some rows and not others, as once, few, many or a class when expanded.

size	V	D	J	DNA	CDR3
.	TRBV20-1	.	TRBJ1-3	TGCAGTGCTAGAGCCGACCCTTGGAAGATGGACACCATATATTTT	CSARADPWKMDTIYF
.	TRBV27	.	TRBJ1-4	TGTGCCAGCAGTTTCACGACCCTTCCAACTAATGAAAAACTGTTTTTT	CASSFTTLPTNEKLFF
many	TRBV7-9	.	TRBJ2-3	TGTGCCAGCAGCTTATACAGGGCCACAGATACGCAGTATTTT	CASSLYRATDTQYF
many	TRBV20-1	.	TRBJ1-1	TGCAGTGCTAGAGGTACGACAGGAGTGAACACTGAAGCTTTCTTT	CSARGTTGVNTEAFF
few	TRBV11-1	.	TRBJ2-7	TGTGCCAGCAGCTTAGGGGAGGCAGGGAGGACCTACGAGCAGTACTTC	CASSLGEAGRTYEQYF
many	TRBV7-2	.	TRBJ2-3	TGTGCCAGCAGCTTTTCGGGACCTAGCACAGATACGCAGTATTTT	CASSFSGPSTDTQYF
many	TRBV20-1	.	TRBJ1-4	TGCAGTGCTTTAGAGGACGGTAGAACTAATGAAAAACTGTTTTTT	CSALEDGRTNEKLFF
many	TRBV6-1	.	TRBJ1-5	TGTGCCAGCAGTGAACCCGCAGGACCAAGGCCCCAGCATTTT	CASSEPAGPRPQHF
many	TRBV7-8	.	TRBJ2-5	TGTGCCAGCAGCTCAGGCCACCAAGAGACCCAGTACTTC	CASSSGHQETQYF
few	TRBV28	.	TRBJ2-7	TGTGCCAGCAACTCCCCTGGCGCCCCCTACGAGCAGTACTTC	CASNSPGAPYEQYF
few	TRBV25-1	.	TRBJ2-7	TGTGCCAGCAGTGAATATGAAGGGGCCCGGGAGCAGTACTTC	CASSEYEGAREQYF
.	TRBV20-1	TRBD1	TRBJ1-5	TGCAGTGCCGTGGACAGGGATAGCAATCAGCCCCAGCATTTT	CSAVDRDSNQPQHF
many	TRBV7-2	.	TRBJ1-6	TGTGCCAGCAGCTTAAGTCGGCCTTCACCCCTCCACTTT	CASSLSRPSPLHF
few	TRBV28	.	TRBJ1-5	TGTGCCAGCAGTAGCGACATCTTTACTCAGCCCCAGCATTTT	CASSSDIFTQPQHF
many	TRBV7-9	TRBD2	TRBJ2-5	TGTGCCAGCAGCTTGGGACTAGCGGGGGGACAAGAGACCCAGTACTTC	CASSLGLAGGQETQYF
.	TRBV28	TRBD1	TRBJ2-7	TGTGCCAGCAGTTTATCCGGGACAGGGCGGAGTGAGCAGTACTTC	CASSLSGTGRSEQYF
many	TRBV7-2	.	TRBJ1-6	TGTGCCAGCAGCTTATTTGGGTCCCATTCACCCCTCCACTTT	CASSLFGSHSPLHF
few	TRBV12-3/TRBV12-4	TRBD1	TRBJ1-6	TGTGCCAGCACCTTGACAGGGTCCGACTCACCCCTCCACTTT	CASTLTGSDSPLHF
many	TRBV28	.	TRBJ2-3	TGTGCCTCAGCAAGTAGCACAGATACGCAGTATTTT	CASASSTDTQYF
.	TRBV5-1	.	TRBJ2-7	TGCGCCAGCAGCTTGGAGGTATTGGCGTACGAGCAGTACTTC	CASSLEVLAYEQYF
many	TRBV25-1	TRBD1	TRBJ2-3	TGTGCCAGCAGTGTCCGGACAGGGGGTAAAGATACGCAGTATTTT	CASSVRTGGKDTQYF
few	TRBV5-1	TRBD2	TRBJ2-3	TGCGCCAGCGGGGTAGCGGGGGCCAGCACAGATACGCAGTATTTT	CASGVAGASTDTQYF
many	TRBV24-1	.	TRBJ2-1	TGTGCCACCAGTGACCCCACAGGACATGAGCAGTTCTTC	CATSDPTGHEQFF
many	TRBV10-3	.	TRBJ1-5	TGTGCCATCAGTAATGGGAATCAGCCCCAGCATTTT	CAISNGNQPQHF
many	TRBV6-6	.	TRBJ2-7	TGTGCCAGCAGTTACAGCACCGGAGGGGGCGGCTCCTACGAGCAGTACTTC	CASSYSTGGGGSYEQYF
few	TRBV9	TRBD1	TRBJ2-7	TGTGCCAGCAGCCTCCGACAGGGGGGCGAGCAGTACTTC	CASSLRQGGEQYF
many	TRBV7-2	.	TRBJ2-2	TGTGCCAGCAGCTTTTACACCGGGGAGCTGTTTTTT	CASSFYTGELFF
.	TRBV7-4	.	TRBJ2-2	TGTGCCAGCAGCTTACAGAACGGGGCCCTGGCCGGGGAGCTGTTTTTT	CASSLQNGALAGELFF
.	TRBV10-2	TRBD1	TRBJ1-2	TGCGCCAGCCGACGGGACAGTGAAAACTATGGCTACACCTTC	CASRRDSENYGYTF
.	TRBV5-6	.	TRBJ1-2	TGTGCCAGCAGTCCGGGAGTGTCAGGGGCATACTATGGCTACACCTTC	CASSPGVSGAYYGYTF
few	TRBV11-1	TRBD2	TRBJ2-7	TGTGCCAGCAGCGCGGGAGCGGGCACCTACGAGCAGTACTTC	CASSAGAGTYEQYF
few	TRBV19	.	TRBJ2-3	TGTGCCAGTAGTATAAACCTAGCGAGCACAGATACGCAGTATTTT	CASSINLASTDTQYF
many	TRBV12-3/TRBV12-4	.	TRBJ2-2	TGTGCCAGCACTCTAAACGGGGGACTCACCGGGGAGCTGTTTTTT	CASTLNGGLTGELFF
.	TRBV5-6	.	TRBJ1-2	TGTGCCAGCAGCGAGGAGGGGGAAGTCGGCACCTTC	CASSEEGEVGTF
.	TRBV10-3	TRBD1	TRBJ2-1	TGTGCCATCAGTGAGAGGGACAGGGATAGGAATGAGCAGTTCTTC	CAISERDRDRNEQFF
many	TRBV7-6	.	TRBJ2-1	TGTGCCAGCAAGGAGGAGGTGGGGTTTGGCAATGAGCAGTTCTTC	CASKEEVGFGNEQFF
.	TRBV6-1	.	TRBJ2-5	TGTGCCAGCAGTGATAGCGGAGAAGAGACCCAGTACTTC	CASSDSGEETQYF
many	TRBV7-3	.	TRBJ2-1	TGTGCCAGCAGCTCCTCAGCGAGGGGTGAGCAGTTCTTC	CASSSSARGEQFF
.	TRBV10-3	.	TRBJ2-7	TGTGCCATCAGTGGAGGGGTAGGCTACGAGCAGTACTTC	CAISGGVGYEQYF
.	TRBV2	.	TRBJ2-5	TGTGCCAGCAGTGACCTTAGGGAAGAGACCCAGTACTTC	CASSDLREETQYF
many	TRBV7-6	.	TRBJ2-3	TGTGCCAGCAGCCCCACTCCGACAGATACGCAGTATTTT	CASSPTPTDTQYF
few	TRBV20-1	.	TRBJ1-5	TGCAGTGCTATTAAGTCAGCCGATAATCAGCCCCAGCATTTT	CSAIKSADNQPQHF
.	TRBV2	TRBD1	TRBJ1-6	TGTGCCAGCAGTCCAGACAGGGTCCAATCACCCCTCCACTTT	CASSPDRVQSPLHF
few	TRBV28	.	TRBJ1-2	TGTGCCAGCAGTTTTCGGGGTCGAAGGGGCTACACCTTC	CASSFRGRRGYTF
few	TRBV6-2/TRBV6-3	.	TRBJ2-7	TGTGCCAGCAGTACACTTGGTCCCTACGAGCAGTACTTC	CASSTLGPYEQYF
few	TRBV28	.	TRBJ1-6	TGTGCCAGCAGAGAGAGCTCCTATAATTCACCCCTCCACTTT	CASRESSYNSPLHF
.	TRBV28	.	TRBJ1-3	TGTGCCAGCGTTAGTTTCCTCACTGGAAACACCATATATTTT	CASVSFLTGNTIYF
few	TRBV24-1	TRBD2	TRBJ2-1	TGTGCCACCAGTGCCTCATCGGGACTAGCGGGATCTAGCCCCTACAATGAGCAGTTCTTC	CATSASSGLAGSSPYNEQFF
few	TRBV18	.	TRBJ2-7	TGTGCCAGCTCACCGCGGGGTCTCTATTCCGAGCAGTACTTC	CASSPRGLYSEQYF
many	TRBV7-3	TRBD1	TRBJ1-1	TGTGCCAGCAGCTTAACGGTCGGGACAGAGCATGAAGCTTTCTTT	CASSLTVGTEHEAFF
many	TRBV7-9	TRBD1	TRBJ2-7	TGTGCCAGCAGCTTCGACCGGGACAGGGAAAACGAGCAGTACTTC	CASSFDRDRENEQYF
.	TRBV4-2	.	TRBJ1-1	TGTGCCAGCAGCCCCGGGGCCCTTTACACTGAAGCTTTCTTT	CASSPGALYTEAFF
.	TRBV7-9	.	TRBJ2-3	TGTGCCAGCAGCTCGACTAGGGGATCGGATACGCAGTATTTT	CASSSTRGSDTQYF
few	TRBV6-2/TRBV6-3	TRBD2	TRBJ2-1	TGTGCCAGCAGTCCGACTAGCGGGGCAGGCGAGCAGTTCTTC	CASSPTSGAGEQFF
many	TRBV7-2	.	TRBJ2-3	TGTGCCAGCAGCTTCCGACTCGACAACGCAGATACGCAGTATTTT	CASSFRLDNADTQYF